Listed below are T cell receptor beta chains from one sample, sequenced in a study of cytomegalovirus exposure and HLA in healthy donors. Produced via immunoSEQ multiplex PCR; TCRdb's table is partial and in-frame only. The data show roughly 120,000 clones, with over 60% seen just once and around 5% held by the top ten. Source material: PBMCs. Source of these receptors: a man aged 55 to 69 in good health and CMV-seropositive. Each CDR3 is given with its conserved first and last residue. A D gene is named only where the DNA matches it firmly. Some rows mark clone size as missing; the rest say once, few, many or name a class of expanded clone.

abundance: .; v_gene: TRBV19; j_gene: TRBJ2-7; d_gene: .; CDR3nt: TGTGCCAGTAGCCGACTGGGGCAGGACACCTACGAGCAGTACTTC; CDR3aa: CASSRLGQDTYEQYF
abundance: .; v_gene: TRBV5-6; j_gene: TRBJ2-3; d_gene: .; CDR3nt: TGTGCCAGCAGCTTGGTGTACACTAAAGATACGCAGTATTTT; CDR3aa: CASSLVYTKDTQYF
abundance: .; v_gene: TRBV19; j_gene: TRBJ2-3; d_gene: TRBD1; CDR3nt: TGTGCCAGTAGGGTCCGCGGGACAGGGTCAGATACGCAGTATTTT; CDR3aa: CASRVRGTGSDTQYF
abundance: .; v_gene: TRBV18; j_gene: TRBJ2-7; d_gene: .; CDR3nt: TGTGCCAGCTCAGCCCCGAGCTCCTACGAGCAGTACTTC; CDR3aa: CASSAPSSYEQYF
abundance: .; v_gene: TRBV6-1; j_gene: TRBJ1-1; d_gene: .; CDR3nt: TGTGCCGGGACACAGACTATGAACACTGAAGCTTTCTTT; CDR3aa: CAGTQTMNTEAFF
abundance: .; v_gene: TRBV4-1; j_gene: TRBJ1-2; d_gene: .; CDR3nt: TGCGCCAGCAGCCGGGAACGGGACACTAGCTATGGCTACACCTTC; CDR3aa: CASSRERDTSYGYTF
abundance: .; v_gene: TRBV11-2; j_gene: TRBJ2-3; d_gene: .; CDR3nt: TGTGCCAGCAGCTTATTAGTTGGTACAGATACGCAGTATTTT; CDR3aa: CASSLLVGTDTQYF
abundance: .; v_gene: TRBV7-3; j_gene: TRBJ2-1; d_gene: TRBD2; CDR3nt: TGTGCCAGCAGCGAGCGGACTAGCGGGGCCAATGAGCAGTTCTTC; CDR3aa: CASSERTSGANEQFF
abundance: .; v_gene: TRBV6-6; j_gene: TRBJ2-1; d_gene: .; CDR3nt: TGTGCCAGCAGTCCCCCCGGAGCGGGTGCCTACAATGAGCAGTTCTTC; CDR3aa: CASSPPGAGAYNEQFF
abundance: .; v_gene: TRBV11-1; j_gene: TRBJ2-3; d_gene: TRBD2; CDR3nt: TGTGCCAGCAGCTCTCAGCGGGGGAGGTCAGATACGCAGTATTTT; CDR3aa: CASSSQRGRSDTQYF
abundance: .; v_gene: TRBV2; j_gene: TRBJ1-6; d_gene: .; CDR3nt: TGTGCCAGCATCCTTTCAGGGGCTGATAATTCACCCCTCCACTTT; CDR3aa: CASILSGADNSPLHF
abundance: .; v_gene: TRBV28; j_gene: TRBJ2-6; d_gene: TRBD1; CDR3nt: TGTGCCAGCAGTTTAGAGGCACAGGGGGGATTAGGTGGGGCCAACGTCCTGACTTTC; CDR3aa: CASSLEAQGGLGGANVLTF
abundance: few; v_gene: TRBV19; j_gene: TRBJ2-3; d_gene: .; CDR3nt: TGTGCCAGTAGTATTGCTCGCGGGGGCTTGAAAGATACGCAGTATTTT; CDR3aa: CASSIARGGLKDTQYF
abundance: few; v_gene: TRBV6-5; j_gene: TRBJ2-7; d_gene: .; CDR3nt: TGTGCCAGCAGTCGGGACAAATACTACGAGCAGTACTTC; CDR3aa: CASSRDKYYEQYF
abundance: .; v_gene: TRBV9; j_gene: TRBJ1-1; d_gene: .; CDR3nt: TGTGCCAGCAGCGTAAACAGCAACACTGAAGCTTTCTTT; CDR3aa: CASSVNSNTEAFF
abundance: .; v_gene: TRBV5-1; j_gene: TRBJ2-5; d_gene: .; CDR3nt: TGCGCCAGCAGCGCGGTTCAAGAGACCCAGTACTTC; CDR3aa: CASSAVQETQYF
abundance: .; v_gene: TRBV4-2; j_gene: TRBJ2-1; d_gene: TRBD2; CDR3nt: TGTGCCAGCAGCGGGGCAGCGGGAATCTACAATGAGCAGTTCTTC; CDR3aa: CASSGAAGIYNEQFF
abundance: once; v_gene: TRBV29-1; j_gene: TRBJ1-2; d_gene: TRBD1; CDR3nt: TGCAGCGTCGACAGGGGACCTCGGAATGGCTACACCTTC; CDR3aa: CSVDRGPRNGYTF
abundance: .; v_gene: TRBV6-5; j_gene: TRBJ2-5; d_gene: .; CDR3nt: TGTGCCAGCAGTTACGGGGTCAGGGGCAGGGAGACCCAGTACTTC; CDR3aa: CASSYGVRGRETQYF
abundance: .; v_gene: TRBV5-1; j_gene: TRBJ2-1; d_gene: TRBD2; CDR3nt: TGCGCCAGCAGGGGACTAGATCCCCCTAATAATGAGCAGTTCTTC; CDR3aa: CASRGLDPPNNEQFF
abundance: once; v_gene: TRBV5-1; j_gene: TRBJ2-2; d_gene: TRBD2; CDR3nt: TGCGCCAGCAGCCCCCATAGCGGGGGGGTCCAAACCGGGGAGCTGTTTTTT; CDR3aa: CASSPHSGGVQTGELFF
abundance: .; v_gene: TRBV5-8; j_gene: TRBJ1-2; d_gene: TRBD1; CDR3nt: TGTGCCAGCTTCCGGACAGGAAGATACTATGGCTACACCTTC; CDR3aa: CASFRTGRYYGYTF
abundance: .; v_gene: TRBV7-3; j_gene: TRBJ1-6; d_gene: .; CDR3nt: TGTGCCAGCAGCTTAGACAGAAATTCACCCCTCCACTTT; CDR3aa: CASSLDRNSPLHF
abundance: .; v_gene: TRBV25-1; j_gene: TRBJ2-3; d_gene: TRBD1; CDR3nt: TGTGCCAGCAGTGCAGGGACAGGGGTATTGGGAGATACGCAGTATTTT; CDR3aa: CASSAGTGVLGDTQYF
abundance: .; v_gene: TRBV9; j_gene: TRBJ2-3; d_gene: TRBD1; CDR3nt: TGTGCCAGCAGCGTAGTTGCAGGGGGGACAGGGGATACGCAGTATTTT; CDR3aa: CASSVVAGGTGDTQYF
abundance: few; v_gene: TRBV15; j_gene: TRBJ1-4; d_gene: .; CDR3nt: TGTGCCACCAGCAGATCGCTGGGACTTGCTAATGAAAAACTGTTTTTT; CDR3aa: CATSRSLGLANEKLFF
abundance: once; v_gene: TRBV6-6; j_gene: TRBJ2-1; d_gene: TRBD2; CDR3nt: TGTGCCAGCAGTTCTAGGACTAGCGGGAACGATGAGCAGTTCTTC; CDR3aa: CASSSRTSGNDEQFF
abundance: .; v_gene: TRBV14; j_gene: TRBJ2-3; d_gene: TRBD2; CDR3nt: TGTGCCAGCAGCGACGGGCGGGGGGGAGATACGCAGTATTTT; CDR3aa: CASSDGRGGDTQYF
abundance: .; v_gene: TRBV5-1; j_gene: TRBJ2-3; d_gene: .; CDR3nt: TGCGCCAGCAGCGTGGAAGGACAGCGCACAGATACGCAGTATTTT; CDR3aa: CASSVEGQRTDTQYF
abundance: .; v_gene: TRBV2; j_gene: TRBJ2-3; d_gene: TRBD2; CDR3nt: TGTGCCAGCGCCACTCGGGGGGGTCGCGCAGATACGCAGTATTTT; CDR3aa: CASATRGGRADTQYF
abundance: .; v_gene: TRBV11-2; j_gene: TRBJ2-3; d_gene: .; CDR3nt: TGTGCCAGCAGCTCCAGTGGACAGACGACGCAGTATTTT; CDR3aa: CASSSSGQTTQYF
abundance: .; v_gene: TRBV9; j_gene: TRBJ2-5; d_gene: .; CDR3nt: TGTGCCAGCAGCGCGTTGGGGACACCAGAAGAGACCCAGTACTTC; CDR3aa: CASSALGTPEETQYF
abundance: few; v_gene: TRBV9; j_gene: TRBJ1-4; d_gene: TRBD1; CDR3nt: TGTGCCAGCAGCGCCGCTTTCAGGGGGCAAGGTGAAAAACTGTTTTTT; CDR3aa: CASSAAFRGQGEKLFF
abundance: .; v_gene: TRBV6-5; j_gene: TRBJ1-3; d_gene: .; CDR3nt: TGTGCCAGCAGTTACTCGACAGGTCTGTCTGGAAACACCATATATTTT; CDR3aa: CASSYSTGLSGNTIYF
abundance: .; v_gene: TRBV7-3; j_gene: TRBJ2-3; d_gene: TRBD1; CDR3nt: TGTGCCAGCAGCCTGTCGGGACAGGGAGATACGCAGTATTTT; CDR3aa: CASSLSGQGDTQYF
abundance: .; v_gene: TRBV5-1; j_gene: TRBJ1-6; d_gene: .; CDR3nt: TGCGCCAGCAGCTTGGTATTGGCGGGGAATTCACCCCTCCACTTT; CDR3aa: CASSLVLAGNSPLHF
abundance: .; v_gene: TRBV9; j_gene: TRBJ2-5; d_gene: TRBD2; CDR3nt: TGTGCCAGCAGCACGACGACGGGGGGGGCAGGGAGAGAGACCCAGTACTTC; CDR3aa: CASSTTTGGAGRETQYF
abundance: .; v_gene: TRBV6-6; j_gene: TRBJ1-6; d_gene: .; CDR3nt: TGTGCCAGCAGCCTCCCGGCGGAGGGTTCACCCCTCCACTTT; CDR3aa: CASSLPAEGSPLHF
abundance: .; v_gene: TRBV6-5; j_gene: TRBJ2-5; d_gene: .; CDR3nt: TGTGCCAGCAGTTACTCAGGACAACGGCAAGAGACCCAGTACTTC; CDR3aa: CASSYSGQRQETQYF
abundance: .; v_gene: TRBV4-1; j_gene: TRBJ2-5; d_gene: TRBD2; CDR3nt: TGCGCCAGCAGCCAAGATCGGGCCATAGCGGGGGATGAGACCCAGTACTTC; CDR3aa: CASSQDRAIAGDETQYF
abundance: .; v_gene: TRBV6-1; j_gene: TRBJ2-5; d_gene: .; CDR3nt: TGTGCCAGCAGCGAACAGATCCAAGAGACCCAGTACTTC; CDR3aa: CASSEQIQETQYF
abundance: .; v_gene: TRBV6-5; j_gene: TRBJ2-3; d_gene: .; CDR3nt: TGTGCCAGCAGATTAGGGGCCACTAGCACAGATACGCAGTATTTT; CDR3aa: CASRLGATSTDTQYF
abundance: .; v_gene: TRBV30; j_gene: TRBJ2-1; d_gene: TRBD2; CDR3nt: TGTGCCTGGAACCAGCGGGGGGACAATGAGCAGTTCTTC; CDR3aa: CAWNQRGDNEQFF
abundance: .; v_gene: TRBV4-2; j_gene: TRBJ2-5; d_gene: .; CDR3nt: TGTGCCAGCAGCCTGCGTGACAAAGAGACCCAGTACTTC; CDR3aa: CASSLRDKETQYF
abundance: .; v_gene: TRBV14; j_gene: TRBJ1-5; d_gene: .; CDR3nt: TGTGCCAGCAGCCAAGATGCAGGTTTCGGTCAGCCCCAGCATTTT; CDR3aa: CASSQDAGFGQPQHF
abundance: .; v_gene: TRBV5-1; j_gene: TRBJ2-7; d_gene: TRBD2; CDR3nt: TGCGCCAGCGCCGGGACTAGCGGGCCTGGGGAGCAGTACTTC; CDR3aa: CASAGTSGPGEQYF
abundance: .; v_gene: TRBV7-2; j_gene: TRBJ1-3; d_gene: .; CDR3nt: TGTGCCAGCACGGGGAGGGTCGGAAACACCATATATTTT; CDR3aa: CASTGRVGNTIYF
abundance: few; v_gene: TRBV14; j_gene: TRBJ1-2; d_gene: TRBD1; CDR3nt: TGTGCCAGCAGCCACCAGACAGGGGACGGCTACACCTTC; CDR3aa: CASSHQTGDGYTF
abundance: .; v_gene: TRBV6-6; j_gene: TRBJ1-4; d_gene: TRBD1; CDR3nt: TGTGCCAGCAGTTACTTACAGGGGACTAATGAAAAACTGTTTTTT; CDR3aa: CASSYLQGTNEKLFF
abundance: .; v_gene: TRBV6-5; j_gene: TRBJ2-3; d_gene: .; CDR3nt: TGTGCCAGCAGTGAGGCAGGGAGGACAGATACGCAGTATTTT; CDR3aa: CASSEAGRTDTQYF
abundance: .; v_gene: TRBV10-3; j_gene: TRBJ1-1; d_gene: TRBD1; CDR3nt: TGTGCCATCAGTGAGGACAGGGAGTACACTCAAACTTTCTTT; CDR3aa: CAISEDREYTQTFF
abundance: few; v_gene: TRBV29-1; j_gene: TRBJ2-3; d_gene: .; CDR3nt: TGCAGCGTTGAACCAGGGGGCGGGGGAGATACGCAGTATTTT; CDR3aa: CSVEPGGGGDTQYF
abundance: few; v_gene: TRBV28; j_gene: TRBJ1-4; d_gene: .; CDR3nt: TGTGCCAGCAGTCGTCTCAGGTCCCTTAATGAAAAACTGTTTTTT; CDR3aa: CASSRLRSLNEKLFF
abundance: .; v_gene: TRBV5-6; j_gene: TRBJ1-3; d_gene: .; CDR3nt: TGTGCCAGCAGCTTCGGGGCTGGAAACACCATATATTTT; CDR3aa: CASSFGAGNTIYF
abundance: .; v_gene: TRBV5-1; j_gene: TRBJ2-3; d_gene: TRBD1; CDR3nt: TGCGCCAGCAAACCCCGGGAAGGGGGCGCGACAGATACGCAGTATTTT; CDR3aa: CASKPREGGATDTQYF
abundance: .; v_gene: TRBV2; j_gene: TRBJ1-2; d_gene: .; CDR3nt: TGTGCCAGCAGCGTAAGCGGGGCGCGAGGCTACACCTTC; CDR3aa: CASSVSGARGYTF
abundance: .; v_gene: TRBV10-1; j_gene: TRBJ2-5; d_gene: TRBD2; CDR3nt: TGCGCCAGCAGTCCAGGGACTAGCGGGAAAGAGACCCAGTACTTC; CDR3aa: CASSPGTSGKETQYF
abundance: .; v_gene: TRBV19; j_gene: TRBJ2-5; d_gene: .; CDR3nt: TGTGCCAGTATGAGGACAGTTCTCCGGCAAGAGACCCAGTACTTC; CDR3aa: CASMRTVLRQETQYF
abundance: .; v_gene: TRBV29-1; j_gene: TRBJ2-3; d_gene: TRBD1; CDR3nt: TGCAGCGTTGAAGATCGACGGACAGGAGCCACAGATACGCAGTATTTT; CDR3aa: CSVEDRRTGATDTQYF